A selection of T cell receptor beta chains follows, all from one sample in a study of blood T cell repertoires in COVID-19. Repertoires were generated with immunoSEQ multiplex PCR, while TCRdb's copy carries only in-frame clones and drops some. The sample lists about 350,000 clones, 75% to 90% seen once, with around 7.4% in the top ten. The sequenced sample was peripheral blood. The source is a woman aged 55-70 years with COVID-19, enrolled during active disease. CDR3s include the opening cysteine and the closing phenylalanine or tryptophan. A D gene is named only where the DNA matches it firmly. Some rows mark clone size as missing; the rest say once, few, many or name a class of expanded clone.

clone_size	v_call	d_call	j_call	cdr3_aa	cdr3_nt
-	TRBV12-5	-	TRBJ1-1	CASGFGQQNTEAFF	TGTGCTAGTGGCTTCGGACAGCAGAACACTGAAGCTTTCTTT
-	TRBV29-1	TRBD2	TRBJ2-5	CSGQRGGLETQYF	TGCAGCGGCCAGCGGGGGGGGTTGGAGACCCAGTACTTC
-	TRBV3-1/TRBV3-2	-	TRBJ2-3	CASSQEGADTQYF	TGTGCCAGCAGCCAAGAGGGCGCAGATACGCAGTATTTT
few	TRBV10-3	-	TRBJ2-5	CATLPGGQETQYF	TGTGCCACCCTACCAGGCGGGCAAGAGACCCAGTACTTC
-	TRBV7-9	TRBD1	TRBJ1-1	CASSVGQGITKFRAFF	TGTGCCAGCAGCGTGGGACAGGGAATAACCAAATTCAGGGCTTTCTTT
-	TRBV12-3/TRBV12-4	-	TRBJ1-1	CASSWGATEAFF	TGTGCCAGCAGCTGGGGAGCCACTGAAGCTTTCTTT
-	TRBV5-1	-	TRBJ1-2	CASSLGNSDGYTF	TGCGCCAGCAGCTTGGGCAATTCGGATGGCTACACCTTC
once	TRBV5-4	-	TRBJ1-4	CASSGQGLGNEKLFF	TGTGCCAGCAGCGGGCAGGGGTTGGGTAATGAAAAACTGTTTTTT
-	TRBV5-6	TRBD1	TRBJ2-3	CASSLPGQGIDTQYF	TGTGCCAGCAGCCTACCGGGACAGGGCATAGATACGCAGTATTTT
-	TRBV5-1	TRBD1	TRBJ1-4	CASSQAGTGFNEKLFF	TGCGCCAGCAGCCAAGCTGGGACAGGGTTTAATGAAAAACTGTTTTTT
-	TRBV30	-	TRBJ1-5	CAWGRYNQPQHF	TGTGCCTGGGGGAGATATAATCAGCCCCAGCATTTT
-	TRBV5-1	TRBD2	TRBJ2-3	CASSPGWGLAADTQYF	TGCGCCAGCAGCCCCGGGTGGGGACTAGCGGCAGATACGCAGTATTTT
once	TRBV11-3	-	TRBJ1-6	CASSLYRDYNSPLHF	TGTGCCAGCAGCCTCTACAGGGACTATAATTCACCCCTCCACTTT
-	TRBV5-1	TRBD1	TRBJ1-4	CASSLGTGEEKLFF	TGCGCCAGCAGCTTAGGGACAGGGGAGGAAAAACTGTTTTTT
-	TRBV6-6	-	TRBJ1-3	CASSQNRVGVGNTIYF	TGTGCCAGCAGTCAGAACAGGGTCGGCGTCGGAAACACCATATATTTT
once	TRBV12-5	-	TRBJ2-1	CASGANEQFF	TGTGCTAGTGGCGCGAATGAGCAGTTCTTC
few	TRBV19	TRBD2	TRBJ2-2	CASSSIAGDTGELFF	TGTGCCAGTAGCTCGATAGCGGGGGACACCGGGGAGCTGTTTTTT
-	TRBV5-4	-	TRBJ1-3	CASSRQGYPGNTIYF	TGTGCCAGCAGCCGTCAGGGGTACCCTGGAAACACCATATATTTT
-	TRBV29-1	TRBD1	TRBJ1-2	CSVEAGGGSYYGYTF	TGCAGCGTTGAGGCAGGGGGAGGTTCTTACTATGGCTACACCTTC
-	TRBV7-2	-	TRBJ1-6	CASSSRGSPLHF	TGTGCCAGCAGCTCCAGGGGTTCACCCCTCCACTTT
-	TRBV5-6	TRBD1	TRBJ1-1	CASSPIDRGVGTEAFF	TGTGCCAGCAGCCCGATTGACAGGGGAGTAGGTACTGAAGCTTTCTTT
-	TRBV14	TRBD1	TRBJ2-7	CASSQGQGPSYEQYF	TGTGCCAGCAGCCAGGGACAGGGCCCCTCCTACGAGCAGTACTTC
-	TRBV30	-	TRBJ1-1	CAWSGLTEAFF	TGTGCCTGGAGTGGACTTACTGAAGCTTTCTTT
-	TRBV19	-	TRBJ1-1	CASSYSPNTEAFF	TGTGCCAGTAGTTATTCTCCGAACACTGAAGCTTTCTTT
-	TRBV3-1/TRBV3-2	TRBD1	TRBJ2-3	CASRSTGGSGDTQYF	TGTGCCAGCAGGTCGACAGGGGGAAGTGGGGATACGCAGTATTTT
-	TRBV11-2	TRBD2	TRBJ2-3	CASSGRLAGADTQYF	TGTGCCAGCAGCGGTCGACTAGCGGGGGCAGATACGCAGTATTTT
once	TRBV30	TRBD1	TRBJ1-4	CAFGTGGEKLFF	TGTGCCTTCGGGACAGGGGGGGAAAAACTGTTTTTT
few	TRBV4-2	-	TRBJ2-1	CASSQDRGSSYNEQFF	TGTGCCAGCAGCCAAGATCGGGGAAGCTCCTACAATGAGCAGTTCTTC
-	TRBV11-2	TRBD2	TRBJ2-7	CASSQRLAGAEEQYF	TGTGCCAGCAGCCAGAGACTAGCGGGGGCGGAGGAGCAGTACTTC
-	TRBV7-3	-	TRBJ2-2	CASSPSEGNTGELFF	TGTGCCAGCAGCCCGTCGGAGGGGAACACCGGGGAGCTGTTTTTT
-	TRBV2	-	TRBJ2-7	CASSEGVVAPGEQYF	TGTGCCAGCAGTGAGGGAGTAGTGGCCCCGGGAGAGCAGTACTTC